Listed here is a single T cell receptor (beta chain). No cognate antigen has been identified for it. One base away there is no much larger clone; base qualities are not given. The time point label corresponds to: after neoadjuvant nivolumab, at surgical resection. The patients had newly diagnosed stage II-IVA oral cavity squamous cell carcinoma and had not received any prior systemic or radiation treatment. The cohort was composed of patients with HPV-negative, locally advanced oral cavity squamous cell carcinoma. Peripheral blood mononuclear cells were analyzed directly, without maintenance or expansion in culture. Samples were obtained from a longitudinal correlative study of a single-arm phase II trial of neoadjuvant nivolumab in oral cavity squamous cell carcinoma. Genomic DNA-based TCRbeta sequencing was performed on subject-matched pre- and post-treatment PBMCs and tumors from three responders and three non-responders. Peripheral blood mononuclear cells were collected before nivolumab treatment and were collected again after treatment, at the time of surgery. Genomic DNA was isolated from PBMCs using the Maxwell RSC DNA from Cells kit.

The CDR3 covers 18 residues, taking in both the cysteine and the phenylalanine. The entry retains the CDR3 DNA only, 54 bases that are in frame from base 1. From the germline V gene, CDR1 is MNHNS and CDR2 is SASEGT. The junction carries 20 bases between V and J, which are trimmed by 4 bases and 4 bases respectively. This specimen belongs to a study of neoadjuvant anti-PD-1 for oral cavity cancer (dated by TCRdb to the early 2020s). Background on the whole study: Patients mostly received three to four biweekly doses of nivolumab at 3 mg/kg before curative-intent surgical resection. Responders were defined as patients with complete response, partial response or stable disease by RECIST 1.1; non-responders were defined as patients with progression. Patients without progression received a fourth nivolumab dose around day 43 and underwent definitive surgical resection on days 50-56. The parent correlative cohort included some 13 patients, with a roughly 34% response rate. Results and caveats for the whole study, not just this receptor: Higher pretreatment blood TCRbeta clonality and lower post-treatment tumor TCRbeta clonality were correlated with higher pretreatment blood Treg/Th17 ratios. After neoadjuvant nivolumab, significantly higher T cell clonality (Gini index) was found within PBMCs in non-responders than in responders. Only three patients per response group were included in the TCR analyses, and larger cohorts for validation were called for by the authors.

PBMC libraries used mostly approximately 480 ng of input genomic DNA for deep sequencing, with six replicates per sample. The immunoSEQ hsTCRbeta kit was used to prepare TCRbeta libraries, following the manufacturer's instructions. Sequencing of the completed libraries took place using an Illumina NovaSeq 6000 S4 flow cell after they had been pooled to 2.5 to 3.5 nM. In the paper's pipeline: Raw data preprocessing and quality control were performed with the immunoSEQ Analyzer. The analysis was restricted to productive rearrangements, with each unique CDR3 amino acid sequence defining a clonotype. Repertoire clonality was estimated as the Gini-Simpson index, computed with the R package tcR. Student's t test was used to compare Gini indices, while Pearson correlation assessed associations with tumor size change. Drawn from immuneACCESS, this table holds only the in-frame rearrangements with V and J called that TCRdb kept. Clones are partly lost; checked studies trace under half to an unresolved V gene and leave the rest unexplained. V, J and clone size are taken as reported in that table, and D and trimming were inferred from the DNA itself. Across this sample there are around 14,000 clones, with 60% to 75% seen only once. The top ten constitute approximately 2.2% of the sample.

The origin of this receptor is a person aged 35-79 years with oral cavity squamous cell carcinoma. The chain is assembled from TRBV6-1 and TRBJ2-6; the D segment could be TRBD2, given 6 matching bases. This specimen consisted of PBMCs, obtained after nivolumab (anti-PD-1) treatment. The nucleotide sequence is TGTGCCAGCAGTGCCCGGACACCCGGGGACTCGGGGGCCAACGTCCTGACTTTC. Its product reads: CASSARTPGDSGANVLTF.